The 2 T cell receptor beta chains given below trace back to one sample, sequenced in a study of T cells after yellow fever vaccination (dated by TCRdb to the late 2010s). The library was prepared using 5' RACE. Data came from an Illumina HiSeq 2500. The public reads were reprocessed in TCRdb via fastp at Q25 and MiXCR, keeping in-frame beta chains. Each CDR3 protein appears once, grouped with its most common genes and DNA. For this sample the table gives more than 300,000 distinct CDR3 sequences, of which 6.8% were detected only once. Roughly a sixth of the sample is held by the ten biggest clonotypes. The treatment or condition label corresponds to: live attenuated yellow fever vaccine strain. Sequenced here: PBMCs, sampled about 49 days after the first yellow fever vaccination. The receptor set was obtained from a man between 18 and 29 years old who received the YFV17D yellow fever vaccine.

V usage is TRBV3-1 and J usage is TRBJ2-5, with 11 bases lining up with TRBD2. V dropped 4 bases and J dropped 2; count of bases not matched to a gene: 6. Germline V CDR1 and CDR2: LGHDT, YNNKEL (reference sequence). There are 16 residues in the CDR3. The CDR3 DNA reads TGTGCCAGCAGCCGTCTCGGGACTAGCGGACAAGAGACCCAGTACTTC. It is translated as CASSRLGTSGQETQYF.

At least ten counts were recorded for this clonotype. The chain recombines TRBV12-3 or TRBV12-4 with TRBJ2-5, with unresolved D. CDR3 size: 13 residues. The V and J ends lost 2 bases and 1 base respectively, with 5 bases between them. The CDR3 region is CASSLHGQETQYF. CDR3 coding DNA: TGTGCCAGCAGTTTACACGGCCAAGAGACCCAGTACTTC.